This TCR gamma chain was captured by sequencing in a study of Vδ1+ human thymocytes listed by TCRdb under 2018. With regard to the full study: mRNA-level TRG and TRD CDR3 repertoires of highly purified Vdelta1+ thymocytes from young children were characterised as a data resource. The multiplex-based CDR3 amplicon strategy had previously been validated against 5'RACE-based CDR3 amplicon generation methods.

RNA was isolated using the RNeasy mini kit, and reverse transcription was performed with Superscript III. CDR3 amplicons were produced by multiplex PCR using pooled V-gene forward primers and a constant-region reverse primer with Illumina adaptor overhangs. Amplicons were gel-purified, then indexed with Nextera index primers over eight extra PCR cycles and purified with AMPure XP beads. Libraries were sequenced on an Illumina MiSeq with paired-end 250 bp reads, dual indexing and 20% PhiX spike-in. In the original analysis: FastQC was used to quality check the reads, while ea-utils fastq-join merged the TRG read pairs. IMGT/HighV-QUEST was used to annotate sequences, retaining only productive sequences with an unambiguous V-gene assignment, and each clonotype was defined by an identical CDR3 sequence. For downstream analysis, the tools were VDJtools 1.1.1, tcR 2.2.3, Treemap and vegan Shannon diversity in R 3.4.4. After TCRdb called clones again from the public reads with CATT, rows with identical DNA were merged. The V and J calls and clone size are TCRdb's, not the authors'. The sample table holds 36,000 or so gamma-chain clones, of which about 19% were seen once. Under 2% of the sample lies in the top ten.

Thymic samples were depleted of alphabeta T cells, then CD3+ TCRVdelta1+ TCRVdelta2- thymocytes were FACS-sorted. A purity of roughly 97% to 99.6% was achieved for sorted Vdelta1+ thymocytes. Thymic specimens came from 8 or 9 paediatric patients undergoing corrective cardiac surgery, aged from about 5 days to 17 months. The thymic tissue was dispersed, and mononuclear cells were isolated using a Histopaque-1077 density gradient. The staining antibodies were anti-TCRVdelta1 clone TS8.2, anti-TCRVdelta2 clone B6, anti-CD3 clone HIT3a and anti-TCRalphabeta clone IP26. V is cut back by 0 bases and J by 4 bases, with 9 bases in the junction unmatched. The CDR3 has 15 amino acids, counting the end cysteine and phenylalanine. Only the CDR3 DNA stays, 45 bases, in frame from base 1. The germline V gene supplies CDR1 VINAFY and CDR2 YDVSNSKD. This clone was counted a few times. The antigen it binds to is not known. Per-nucleotide qualities are absent, and no much larger clonotype sits a single base away.

Study-wide conclusions, independent of this receptor: Many TRG clonotypes were shared between donors (up to about 6.9x10^3), whereas TRD repertoires were essentially private (max about 120 shared). About 18% of thymic TRD sequences were found to be Vdelta2 (and few were Vdelta3) despite high sort purity, in contrast to peripheral blood Vdelta1+ controls. Unlike the oligoclonal repertoires in peripheral blood, the thymic TRG and TRD repertoires appeared highly polyclonal, with Gaussian CDR3 length distributions. Because unexpected Vdelta2 sequences could lead to misinterpretation of bulk repertoire data, the authors recommended using highly purified populations and validating at the single-cell level. Because no clustering by age or sex was observed, donors were not stratified by these variables in the analyses.

The chain was built from TRGV5 and TRGJ1 or TRGJ2. The receptor was isolated from a girl under three years old who had congenital heart surgery. Material for sequencing was Vdelta1+ gamma-delta thymocytes from the thymus. In the paper's terms, the cell subset or site label means: FACS-sorted CD3+ TCRalphabeta- TCRVdelta1+ TCRVdelta2- thymocytes. In nucleotides, the sequence is TGTGCCACCTGGGACAGGCTCCCAACATATTATAAGAAACTCTTT. It translates as CATWDRLPTYYKKLF.